Below, one T cell receptor beta chain is given with its context. What it recognizes is unknown. Time point in this sample: cycle 4 day 1 (C4D1), after less than 7 weeks of nivolumab. No patient escaped relapse after autologous stem cell transplantation, and brentuximab vedotin exposure varied. These data come from a study of PD-1 blockade in classical Hodgkin lymphoma. Data came from immunoSEQ multiplex PCR; TCRdb stores just in-frame clones and leaves some out. The sample yields around 45,000 clones, over 75% seen once. Study findings and constraints: The drivers behind the repertoire differences, possibly disease activity or prior therapy, remain undefined. Complete responders started with a diversity level that resembled newly diagnosed patients at baseline. In newly diagnosed patients, baseline TCR diversity was reportedly below that of healthy donors.

The clonotype comes from a human donor with classical Hodgkin lymphoma. Material: peripheral blood mononuclear cells (PBMCs), obtained before the fourth cycle of nivolumab.

CDR3 bases: TGCGCCAGCAGCTCTCGGCCACTTACTAACTATGGCTACACCTTC. Translating it yields CASSSRPLTNYGYTF. The rearrangement joins TRBV5-1 to TRBJ1-2; the D is unclear. V was trimmed by 3 bases and J by 0 bases, leaving 12 bases between them. Germline V gene data show CDR1 as SGHRS and CDR2 as YFSETQ. The CDR3 runs to 15 residues.